The entry below describes one T cell receptor (beta chain). Its antigen remains unknown. The data were obtained in a study of vaccination effects on CD4 cells after COVID-19. Study-wide results and limits: Marked clonal contraction of infection- and vaccine-induced clones was seen late after vaccination.

TCRdb keeps only in-frame clones here, not all; method: immunoSEQ multiplex PCR. The sample carries 30,000 to 35,000 clones, roughly four fifths recorded once. When around nine days of culture had elapsed, CD4+ T cells were isolated. Infection dated between March and December 2020, before the Alpha, Beta and Delta variants reached the United States. Two doses of BNT162b2 or mRNA-1273 vaccine were administered to participants. V lost 3 bases, J lost 6 bases, and 10 bases stayed unmatched. Germline V gene data show CDR1 as SGHNT and CDR2 as YYREEE (reference sequence). CDR3 length: 16 residues. The chain employs TRBV5-4 and TRBJ1-4; 8 nucleotides match TRBD1. The sequence came from a human donor who had a prior SARS-CoV-2 infection. The source was CD4+ T cells from PBMCs cultured without peptide, collected after COVID-19 vaccination. CDR3 loop: CASSSDAGGRDEKLFF. In DNA form, the CDR3 reads TGTGCCAGCAGCTCCGACGCAGGGGGCAGGGATGAAAAACTGTTTTTT.